The clone carrying this T cell receptor beta chain was found many times. The sample is drawn from a study of blood T cell repertoires in COVID-19. The CDR3 totals 12 residues. Germline CDR1 is MNHEY and CDR2 is SVGAGI. V lost 11 bases to trimming and J lost 7 bases, with 17 bases between them. The assay was immunoSEQ multiplex PCR, and TCRdb's table has in-frame clones only and misses some. The sample contains a few hundred thousand clones, more than 75% of which appear only once. What was sequenced was peripheral blood. The receptor was derived from a woman aged 25 to 39 with COVID-19, enrolled during active disease. The chain uses TRBV6-5 and TRBJ1-2, with D possibly TRBD1 on 6 matching bases. CDR3 sequence reads: CASSGGHRGYTF. In nucleotides, the CDR3 is TGTGCCTCCAGCGGGGGGCATCGTGGCTACACCTTC.